A single sample is the source of the 23 T cell receptor beta chains below, sequenced in a study of cytotoxic CD8 clonotypes in ibrutinib-treated CLL. Sequenced by immunoSEQ multiplex PCR; TCRdb stores in-frame clones only, minus some. The table lists around 160,000 clones, around nine tenths of them singletons, with over 2.5% in the top ten. Sequenced here: PBMCs, sampled at disease progression, from a patient treated with ibrutinib. The receptors here all came from a human donor with chronic lymphocytic leukemia.

The chain links TRBV5-1 to TRBJ1-5, with D maybe TRBD1 (5 bases). The V end was cut by 0 bases, the J end by 11 bases, with 15 bases between. The germline gives CDR1 SGHRS, CDR2 YFSETQ. CDR3 length equals 14 residues. The CDR3 reads CASSLGEGRSTQHF. The CDR3 region has the DNA TGCGCCAGCAGCTTGGGAGAGGGGCGGAGCACCCAGCATTTT.

CDR3 sequence: CAWSVPRDRGANYGYTF. For the CDR3, the DNA is TGTGCCTGGAGTGTACCCCGAGACAGGGGAGCTAACTATGGCTACACCTTC. The rearrangement links TRBV30 to TRBJ1-2; 8 bases fit TRBD1. The ends lost 0 bases at V and 0 bases at J; junction bases unmatched: 9. CDR1 GTSNPN and CDR2 SVGIG come from the germline V gene (reference sequence). The CDR3 has 17 amino acids.

The chain joins TRBV6-5 to TRBJ1-1; no clear D gene. Deletions cut 0 bases from V and 4 bases from J, with 12 bases between. CDR3 length equals 15 residues. Looked up from germline, CDR1 is MNHEY and CDR2 is SVGAGI. In nucleotides, the CDR3 is TGTGCCAGCAGTTACTCCCCCCCCTTATCCACTGAAGCTTTCTTT. It yields the protein CASSYSPPLSTEAFF.

The V call is TRBV5-1, the J call TRBJ2-7, with 9 positions matching TRBD2. V was clipped by 2 bases and J by 2 bases; unmatched bases: 11. Germline V CDR1 and CDR2: SGHRS, YFSETQ. CDR3 length: 17 amino acids. CDR3 loop: CASSFSPRLAETYEQYF. The CDR3 nucleotides are TGCGCCAGCAGCTTCTCCCCCCGACTAGCGGAAACCTACGAGCAGTACTTC.

The chain is built from TRBV9 and TRBJ2-1, with 11 bases aligning to TRBD2. The CDR3 is made up of 16 amino acids. J was trimmed by 4 bases and V by 4 bases; bases with no gene match: 7. The germline gives CDR1 SGDLS, CDR2 YYNGEE. This CDR3 reads CASSPSGTSGYNEQFF. CDR3 in DNA: TGTGCCAGCAGCCCCTCCGGGACTAGCGGATACAATGAGCAGTTCTTC.

The CDR3 is CASSIEGLTIGGELFF. In nucleotides, the CDR3 is TGTGCCAGTAGTATAGAGGGGCTCACAATCGGAGGGGAGCTGTTTTTT. The rearrangement links TRBV19 to TRBJ2-2; TRBD1 might be the D (5 bases). V lost 0 bases to trimming and J lost 8 bases, with 16 bases between them. CDR3 length equals 16 residues. Germline-derived CDR1 and CDR2 are LNHDA and SQIVND (reference sequence).

V gene TRBV28 combines with J gene TRBJ2-5, with D possibly being TRBD2 (6 bases). The V and J ends lost 1 base and 1 base respectively, with 19 bases between them. CDR3 length equals 18 residues. Germline V gene lookup returns CDR1 MDHEN and CDR2 SYDVKM. CDR3 region: CASSLSGAGLSIQETQYF. The CDR3 DNA sequence: TGTGCCAGCAGTTTATCCGGGGCCGGACTAAGCATCCAAGAGACCCAGTACTTC.

The chain couples TRBV7-2 to TRBJ2-2; no definite D call. Germline V gene sequence: CDR1 SGHTA, CDR2 FQGNSA. Trimming removed 1 base at V and 5 bases at J, with 14 bases between. The CDR3 runs 16 residues. The CDR3 is CASSLEVRSLTGELFF. The CDR3 region has the DNA TGTGCCAGCAGCTTAGAAGTTAGGAGCCTAACCGGGGAGCTGTTTTTT.

The chain links TRBV29-1 to TRBJ2-7, with 8 nucleotides matching TRBD1. Germline CDR1 reads SQVTM; CDR2 reads ANQGSEA. V was pared by 7 bases and J by 5 bases, with 7 bases of the junction left unmatched. CDR3 size: 12 residues. The CDR3 protein is CSADQGANEQYF. CDR3 sequence (DNA): TGCAGCGCGGATCAGGGGGCCAACGAGCAGTACTTC.

This clone was detected a few times. The chain carries TRBV7-9 and TRBJ1-1, with TRBD1 matching over 9 bases. This CDR3 has 14 residues. CDR1 SEHNR and CDR2 FQNEAQ come from the germline V gene (reference sequence). V shed 7 bases and J 4 bases; nucleotides not matched to a gene: 7. In DNA form, the CDR3 reads TGTGCCAGCAACCCGGACAGGGGCGGCACTGAAGCTTTCTTT. This codes for CASNPDRGGTEAFF.

V is TRBV28 and J is TRBJ1-3; D remains ambiguous. With 5 bases removed from V and 0 bases from J, the gap between germline ends came to 8 bases. Germline loops: CDR1 MDHEN, CDR2 SYDVKM. The length of the CDR3 is 14 residues. CDR3 in amino acids: CASSQAVSGNTIYF. The CDR3 DNA is TGTGCCAGCAGTCAGGCAGTCTCTGGAAACACCATATATTTT.

The V and J genes are TRBV7-2 and TRBJ2-1, with TRBD2 identical over 8 bases. The CDR3 length is 15 residues. Germline CDR1 reads SGHTA; CDR2 reads FQGNSA. Trimming removed 5 bases from V and 9 bases from J; junction bases left unmatched: 12. The CDR3 nucleotides read TGTGCCAGCAGCCGCCCCCCTAGCGGGCCCGCTGAGCAGTTCTTC. Translated: CASSRPPSGPAEQFF. Together with reference TRBV7-2 and TRBJ2-1, the CDR3 gives the full variable domain: GAGVSQSPSNKVTEKGKDVELRCDPISGHTALYWYRQSLGQGLEFLIYFQGNSAPDKSGLPSDRFSAERTGGSVSTLTIQRTQQEDSAVYLCASSRPPSGPAEQFFGPGTRLTVL.

The genes are TRBV6-5 and TRBJ1-2, with D hard to call. This CDR3 has 14 residues. The V end lost 2 bases, the J end lost 4 bases, and 11 bases lay between the germline ends. Looked up from germline, CDR1 is MNHEY and CDR2 is SVGAGI. The DNA for the CDR3 is TGTGCCAGCAGTTACGTCGGAGAGACCTATGGCTACACCTTC. Translation gives CASSYVGETYGYTF.

The genes are TRBV11-2 and TRBJ1-4; 10 nucleotides match TRBD1. CDR3 length equals 16 residues. After removal of 5 bases from V and 0 bases from J, the junction contained 3 bases not matched to a gene. Per the germline V gene, CDR1 is SGHAT and CDR2 is FQNNGV. CDR3 bases: TGTGCCAGCAGCCGAGGACAGGGGGCAACTAATGAAAAACTGTTTTTT. Amino acids: CASSRGQGATNEKLFF.

This clone was seen only a few times. The V call is TRBV10-1, the J call TRBJ2-1; tentative D call: TRBD2 (6 bases). Germline V gene sequence: CDR1 WNHNN, CDR2 SYGVQD (reference sequence). This CDR3 has 14 amino acids. Trimming took off 3 bases at V and 10 bases at J, with 16 bases between the two ends. The CDR3 sequence: CASSERLGGWEQFF. CDR3 nucleotide sequence: TGCGCCAGCAGTGAACGACTAGGTGGATGGGAGCAGTTCTTC.

In DNA, the CDR3 is TGCGCCAGCAGATACGGGGACAGGGGGCATGAAAACACCATATATTTT. Translating gives CASRYGDRGHENTIYF. This sequence joins TRBV10-2 and TRBJ1-3; 12 bases are a match to TRBD1. In germline, CDR1 is WSHSY, CDR2 SAAADI. J was trimmed by 6 bases and V by 6 bases; bases with no gene match: 9. This CDR3 region has 16 residues.

This chain links TRBV6-5 with TRBJ2-3; 8 positions match TRBD1. Unmatched junction bases numbered 9, after V lost 5 bases and J lost 5 bases. The CDR3 contains 15 residues. CDR1 and CDR2 from the germline V gene are MNHEY and SVGAGI. The CDR3 DNA follows: TGTGCCAGCAGTCCCGACAGGGGAGCCGGAGATACGCAGTATTTT. Its translation: CASSPDRGAGDTQYF.

This clone has a single count. The chain recombines TRBV19 with TRBJ2-7; the D gene is possibly TRBD2 (5 bases). V was clipped by 3 bases and J by 0 bases, with 9 bases between them. Germline CDR1 reads LNHDA; CDR2 reads SQIVND (reference sequence). The CDR3 runs 14 residues. The CDR3 loop is CASSIYRDSYEQYF. In nucleotides, the CDR3 is TGTGCCAGTAGTATTTATCGGGACTCCTACGAGCAGTACTTC. Using reference TRBV19 and TRBJ2-7 for the parts outside the CDR3, the full variable domain is DGGITQSPKYLFRKEGQNVTLSCEQNLNHDAMYWYRQDPGQGLRLIYYSQIVNDFQKGDIAEGYSVSREKKESFPLTVTSAQKNPTAFYLCASSIYRDSYEQYFGPGTRLTVT.

The chain joins TRBV11-3 to TRBJ1-1; D ambiguous. This CDR3 is 15 amino acids long. Germline CDR1 and CDR2: SGHNT and YENEEA. V lost 6 bases and J lost 4, with 18 bases in between. The CDR3 DNA reads TGTGCCAGCAGTCCGTTCGGCCGCGGTAGCACTGAAGCTTTCTTT. Encoded protein: CASSPFGRGSTEAFF.

The chain links TRBV7-2 to TRBJ1-2; 12 positions agree with TRBD1. The CDR3 is 16 amino acids. V dropped 1 base and J dropped 5; count of bases not matched to a gene: 5. From germline, CDR1 is SGHTA and CDR2 FQGNSA. This CDR3 reads CASSLDRDRGLYGYTF. The CDR3 region has the DNA TGTGCCAGCAGCTTAGACCGGGACAGGGGGCTGTATGGCTACACCTTC.

J is TRBJ2-1 and V is TRBV13, with 7 bases lining up with TRBD2. V lost 5 bases, J lost 6 bases, and 13 bases stayed unmatched. Germline V lookup: CDR1 PRHDT, CDR2 FYEKMQ (reference sequence). The CDR3 is 16 amino acids. The CDR3 DNA reads as TGTGCCAGCAGCCCCGGGCGGCTAGCGGATATCAATGAGCAGTTCTTC. Translation: CASSPGRLADINEQFF.

V usage is TRBV9 and J usage is TRBJ2-1, with 9 bases lining up with TRBD2. CDR3 length: 15 amino acids. V lost 2 bases to trimming and J lost 7 bases; unmatched junction nucleotides: 7. CDR1 and CDR2 (germline): SGDLS, YYNGEE. The CDR3, as DNA: TGTGCCAGCAGCGTGCCGGGACTAGCTTCGAATGAGCAGTTCTTC. It specifies CASSVPGLASNEQFF.

J is TRBJ1-3 and V is TRBV7-2; no clear D. Deletions cut 1 base from V and 0 bases from J, with 7 bases between. The germline V gene has CDR1 SGHTA and CDR2 FQGNSA. This CDR3 contains 15 residues. CDR3 DNA: TGTGCCAGCAGCTTAGGACGGAGCTCTGGAAACACCATATATTTT. As protein: CASSLGRSSGNTIYF.